The count of the clone carrying this TCR beta chain is one. The data originate from a study of cytomegalovirus exposure and HLA in healthy donors. The CDR3 is made up of 16 amino acids. Germline V gives CDR1 SGHTS, CDR2 YDEGEE. Trimming cost V 1 base and J 2 bases; bases outside gene matches: 6. Vbeta (60) and Jbeta (13) primers were used in the PCR. Assay used: immunoSEQ multiplex PCR; TCRdb lists only in-frame clones, some missing. Of approximately 92,000 clones in the sample, 77% were seen once. The TCR originated in a man aged 45-65 years in good health and CMV-seropositive. This chain uses TRBV5-8 with TRBJ2-5; 9 bases are a match to TRBD1. The sample was PBMCs. Here the CDR3 DNA reads TGTGCCAGCAGCTTGTACGGGACAGGGCCTCAAGAGACCCAGTACTTC. Translation: CASSLYGTGPQETQYF.